These T cell receptor beta chains were read from a single sample in a study of blood T cells in healthy people across ages. TCRdb re-analysed the 5' RACE reads in MiXCR, keeping a single row per CDR3 protein. This repertoire shows fewer than 1.5 million distinct CDR3 sequences, 42% found once; its top ten account for roughly 8.2%. Sequencing was carried out using blood. These receptors were taken from a woman under 30 in good health. CDR3s include the opening cysteine and the closing phenylalanine or tryptophan. D genes are given only for firm matches. Size is omitted from some rows. Given values are once, few, many or a class for expanded clones.

clone_size	j_call	d_call	v_call	cdr3_nt	cdr3_aa
-	TRBJ2-7	-	TRBV6-5	TGTGCCAGCAGCCGGATGGAGGGCGACTACGAGCAGTACTTC	CASSRMEGDYEQYF
-	TRBJ2-7	TRBD1	TRBV20-1	TGCAGTGCTCAGTCTCTTCGGACAGGGGTTTACGAGCAGTACTTC	CSAQSLRTGVYEQYF
-	TRBJ1-6	TRBD1	TRBV7-2	TGTGCCAGCAGCTTACAGGGGGCTGAGAATTCACCCCTCCACTTT	CASSLQGAENSPLHF
-	TRBJ1-6	-	TRBV2	TGTGCCAGCAGTGAAGGGGCCAACTTCCCCCTCCACTTT	CASSEGANFPLHF
many	TRBJ2-7	TRBD1	TRBV29-1	TGCAGCGTTGAAGATCGGACAGGGGGATACGAGCAGTACTTC	CSVEDRTGGYEQYF
-	TRBJ2-7	TRBD2	TRBV20-1	TGCAGTGCTTTACTAGCGGGGGAAGACTACGAGCAGTACTTC	CSALLAGEDYEQYF
-	TRBJ2-2	-	TRBV19	TGTGCCAGCCGAGTCGGCACCGGGGAGCTGTTTTTT	CASRVGTGELFF
many	TRBJ2-7	-	TRBV29-1	TGCAGCGTACCGGGACCCTCCCCTACCTACGAGCAGTACTTC	CSVPGPSPTYEQYF
-	TRBJ1-2	TRBD1	TRBV6-5	TGTGCCAGCAGTTACTCTTCACAGGGGGCATTGGGCTACACCTTC	CASSYSSQGALGYTF
-	TRBJ1-2	-	TRBV20-1	TGCAGTGCTCCCTTAGAGACTTTCTATGGCCACACCTTC	CSAPLETFYGHTF
few	TRBJ1-5	-	TRBV24-1	TGTGCCACCAGTGACCAGGGGTTCGTGCTACTCAATCAGCCCCAGCATTTT	CATSDQGFVLLNQPQHF
many	TRBJ2-3	TRBD2	TRBV29-1	TGCAGCGTTGAGGCGGCGGGAGTTACAGATACGCAGTATTTT	CSVEAAGVTDTQYF
-	TRBJ2-1	-	TRBV10-3	TGTGCCGTCAGTTCAGACCGCTTCTACAATGAGCAGTTCTTC	CAVSSDRFYNEQFF
few	TRBJ2-7	TRBD2	TRBV2	TGTGCCAGCAGTGTAGCGGGTTACCCTAAGTCCTACGAGCAGTACTTC	CASSVAGYPKSYEQYF
few	TRBJ2-7	-	TRBV4-1	TGCGCCAGCAGCCCCTCCGGTGGGGCGGGGTACGAGCAGTACTTC	CASSPSGGAGYEQYF
-	TRBJ2-3	TRBD2	TRBV5-1	TGCGCCAGCAGTAACGGCGGGGGGGGCACAGATACGCAGTATTTT	CASSNGGGGTDTQYF
-	TRBJ2-1	-	TRBV24-1	TGTGCCACCAGTGATTTGGAATCAGTCTACAATGAGCAGTTCTTC	CATSDLESVYNEQFF
once	TRBJ2-2	TRBD2	TRBV4-1	TGCGCCAGCAGCCATGATGGGACTAGCGGGAGCAGGGAGCTGTTTTTT	CASSHDGTSGSRELFF
-	TRBJ2-1	-	TRBV20-1	TGCAGTGCTAGAGATTCGGCCCGCTCCTACAATGAGCAGTTCTTC	CSARDSARSYNEQFF
-	TRBJ2-1	-	TRBV24-1	TGTGCCACCAGTAACTTCGCCCGAGGGGGGAATGAGCAGTTCTTC	CATSNFARGGNEQFF
-	TRBJ2-7	TRBD1	TRBV9	TGTGCCAGCAGCGAGGGGGGGGGACAGGGGTCCAACGAGCAGTACTTC	CASSEGGGQGSNEQYF
-	TRBJ2-7	TRBD2	TRBV20-1	TGCAGTGCTTCCCGACCACTAGCGGGAGGGCCCTTCGGGTACGAGCAGTACTTC	CSASRPLAGGPFGYEQYF
once	TRBJ2-3	-	TRBV10-2	TGCGCCAGCGGATCCGGTCGCACAGATACGCAGTATTTT	CASGSGRTDTQYF
-	TRBJ2-7	TRBD2	TRBV3-1	TGTGCCAGCGATGCCGGGACTACCCATGAGCAGTACTTC	CASDAGTTHEQYF
few	TRBJ2-5	TRBD2	TRBV5-1	TGCGCCAGCAGCGCGGGACTAGCGGGAGAAGAGACCCAGTACTTC	CASSAGLAGEETQYF
few	TRBJ1-2	-	TRBV6-6	TGTGCCAGCAGTCAACCGGGGGCTTCTAACTATGGCTACACCTTC	CASSQPGASNYGYTF
-	TRBJ2-3	-	TRBV29-1	TGCAGCGGGGGGGACAGCACAGGTACGCAGTATTTT	CSGGDSTGTQYF
-	TRBJ2-1	-	TRBV29-1	TGCAGCGAAAACTCACTGGACAGAAACAATGAGCAGTTCTTC	CSENSLDRNNEQFF
-	TRBJ1-2	-	TRBV29-1	TGCAGCGTCTTAACCTCTGTCTATGGCTACACCTTC	CSVLTSVYGYTF
-	TRBJ1-1	-	TRBV29-1	TGCAGCGGGGGCGATCACACTGAAGCTTTCTTT	CSGGDHTEAFF
few	TRBJ2-7	-	TRBV20-1	TGCAGTGCTAGTTCAGCGGGTCTCTCCTACGAGCAGTACTTC	CSASSAGLSYEQYF
-	TRBJ2-3	TRBD2	TRBV20-1	TGCAGTGCTGGAACGCGGCTAGCGGGGGGAATAACAGATACGCAGTATTTT	CSAGTRLAGGITDTQYF
once	TRBJ1-2	-	TRBV6-1	TGTGCCAGCAGTGACTGGGGGGCTAACTATGGCTACACCTTC	CASSDWGANYGYTF
-	TRBJ2-7	-	TRBV20-1	TGCAGTACCCAGGACACCGGCTACGAGCAGTACTTC	CSTQDTGYEQYF
once	TRBJ2-3	TRBD2	TRBV5-1	TGCGCCAGCAGCTTGGTGGGGGGACTAGCGGGGGCGAACACAGATACGCAGTATTTT	CASSLVGGLAGANTDTQYF
-	TRBJ2-5	TRBD1	TRBV20-1	TGCAGTGCGCCGGGACAGGGAAGTTTTGAAGAGACCCAGTACTTC	CSAPGQGSFEETQYF
-	TRBJ2-7	TRBD2	TRBV18	TGTGCCAGCTCACCTGCCGGGCTAGCGGCAACAACCTACGAGCAGTACTTC	CASSPAGLAATTYEQYF
-	TRBJ2-7	-	TRBV20-1	TGCAGTGCCTCTTTAGCCTACGAGCAGTACTTC	CSASLAYEQYF
-	TRBJ2-1	TRBD2	TRBV10-1	TGCGCCAGCAGTGAAGCGGGAGTCTTACCTGAGCAGTTCTTC	CASSEAGVLPEQFF
-	TRBJ2-3	-	TRBV20-1	TGCAGTGCTAGACAAATGGCAGATACGCAGTATTTT	CSARQMADTQYF
-	TRBJ2-7	TRBD1	TRBV2	TGTGCCAGCATCAAGGACAGGGAACGCCACGAGCAGTACTTC	CASIKDRERHEQYF
-	TRBJ2-7	-	TRBV14	TGTGCCACCGAACCGGGGGGCTGGAGGTACGAGCAGTACTTC	CATEPGGWRYEQYF
-	TRBJ1-4	-	TRBV15	TGTGCCACCAGCAGAGAAGGGACGGTTAATGAAAAACTGTTTTTT	CATSREGTVNEKLFF
-	TRBJ2-7	-	TRBV20-1	TGCAGTGCTAGAATGGCGGGGAGCTCAAACAATGAGCAGTACTTC	CSARMAGSSNNEQYF
-	TRBJ2-6	-	TRBV27	TGTGCCAGTGCGGATTCTGGGACCAACGTCCTGACTTTC	CASADSGTNVLTF
many	TRBJ2-5	-	TRBV7-2	TGTGCCAGCAGCTTAGGCAGGGAGGAGCAGTACTTC	CASSLGREEQYF
few	TRBJ2-1	TRBD2	TRBV5-1	TGCGCCAGCAGCTTTAGCGGGGGCCAATACAATGAGCAGTTCTTC	CASSFSGGQYNEQFF
many	TRBJ2-7	-	TRBV12-3/TRBV12-4	TGTGCCAGCAGTTTTGACGGGATCTACGAGCAGTACTTC	CASSFDGIYEQYF
-	TRBJ2-7	TRBD1	TRBV28	TGTGCCAGCAGGCAGACAGGGGCGGGCGAGCAGTACTTC	CASRQTGAGEQYF
few	TRBJ2-1	-	TRBV6-1	TGTGCCAGCAGTGTTGATCTTGAGGATTATAATGAGCAGTTCTTC	CASSVDLEDYNEQFF
few	TRBJ2-7	-	TRBV4-1	TGCGCCAGCAGCCAAGCACCGCGGGGCGAGCAGTACTTC	CASSQAPRGEQYF
few	TRBJ2-7	-	TRBV25-1	TGTGCCAGCAGTGGGTCCAGAGCCTACGAGCAGTACTTC	CASSGSRAYEQYF